This section outlines one TCR beta chain sequence together with its context. The target antigen is unknown. All patients experienced relapse after autologous stem cell transplantation, and brentuximab vedotin exposure was variable. Complete response, partial response or progressive disease made up the best responses. The data were taken from a study of PD-1 blockade in classical Hodgkin lymphoma. The study's findings and limits: Baseline diversity was lower in partial responders and progressors than complete responders. Unlike CD8+ TCR diversity, which did not rise significantly by C4D1, CD4+ TCR diversity did. Differences between repertoires have undefined causes, possibly disease activity or prior therapy.

TCRdb keeps only in-frame clones here, not all; method: immunoSEQ multiplex PCR. The repertoire includes approximately 99,000 clones, roughly 79% of them detected once, and about 16% sits in the top ten. Germline V CDR1 and CDR2: KGHSH, LQKENI. Trimming left V 2 bases short and J 7 bases short, with 15 bases between. The CDR3 is 15 amino acids. Sequences were derived from peripheral blood mononuclear cells (PBMCs), sampled before the second cycle of nivolumab. This sequence originates from a human donor with classical Hodgkin lymphoma. The rearrangement links TRBV18 to TRBJ2-1; possibly TRBD2 for D (5 bases). The CDR3 spells CASSPTSGGGNEQFF. Written as DNA, the CDR3 is TGTGCCAGCTCACCAACCAGCGGAGGTGGGAATGAGCAGTTCTTC.